The following is a TCR beta chain sequence with its context. The clone's antigen remains unknown. No per-base quality is available; no much larger clone lies one base away. The CDR3 regions of human TCRbeta chains were analyzed by immunosequencing. The published analysis was carried out like this. Repertoire TCRs were matched against a reference library of SARS-CoV-2-specific TCRs generated with the MIRA antigen-specificity platform. Breadth was defined as the fraction of unique TCRs that were SARS-CoV-2-associated. Depth was defined as the fraction of total T cells that were SARS-CoV-2-associated. Each spike-specific TCR was assigned to its reactive spike region and to a CD4 or CD8 class using the MIRA data. Log10-transformed breadth and depth values were compared by one-way ANOVA with Sidak's multiple comparisons tests. As stored in TCRdb, this immuneACCESS dataset retains in-frame rearrangements with V and J assigned. A fraction of the clones does not appear; measured against another copy, unresolved V genes explain less than half of the discrepancy, and the remainder lacks a known reason. That table supplies the V and J calls and clone size; D and trimming were determined from the DNA. The sample has 77,000 or so clones on record, just over 90% of them singletons. Clones ranked in the top ten supply 5.5% to 9% of the sample.

This entry belongs to a study of T cell responses to AZD1222 COVID-19 vaccine (dated by TCRdb to about 2021). About the investigation overall: A total of 233 trial participants underwent TCR sequencing, of whom about 210 had received two doses of AZD1222 and 26 had received two doses of the MenACWY control vaccine. Trial participants were enrolled into age subgroups of 18-55, 56-69 and 70-plus years, which contained 148, 28 and 57 TCR-sequenced participants, respectively.

The investigation overall reported the following: After two AZD1222 doses, both the breadth and the depth of spike-specific TCRs were significantly higher than at day 0 and than in MenACWY recipients. Conclusions about previously exposed vaccinees are limited, since just six AZD1222 recipients were seropositive for SARS-CoV-2 at baseline. The whole spike protein was spanned by vaccine-associated CD4 TCRs, and dominant responses were seen in regions 160-218 and 743-854. Reportedly, almost half of the unique spike-specific TCRs recognized epitopes lying outside the regions that are mutated in the B.1.351 and B.1.1.7 variants. Most participants were white British and females outnumbered males, and the authors suggested that clonal diversity may have been underestimated. In the small 56-69-year group, the increase in depth fell short of significance, most likely because of low power. Because no samples from the day 14 peak response were available, repertoires could be characterized only after the peak T cell response.

V is reduced by 4 bases and J by 6 bases, leaving a spacing of 10 bases between them. From a lookup of the germline V gene (reference sequence), CDR1 and CDR2 are SEHNR and FQNEAQ. The CDR3 starts with the cysteine, ends with the phenylalanine, and has 14 residues. The kept DNA is CDR3 alone, 42 bases in frame from the first base. This specimen's time point label, per the study, means: baseline before first vaccination. Per the publication, the treatment or condition label means: meningococcal conjugate vaccine given as trial control. The vaccinee samples were drawn from two UK trials, COV001 and COV002, one of which was a single-blind randomized controlled phase 2/3 trial testing AZD1222 (ChAdOx1 nCoV-19) in healthy adults. Trial participant PBMC samples were collected at day 0 and day 28 after the second dose for TCRbeta chain sequencing.

The V and J genes are TRBV7-9 and TRBJ2-6, with the D gene uncertain. This receptor was taken from an adult in good health. This sample comprised peripheral blood, obtained on day 0 of MenACWY control vaccination. The CDR3 reads as follows: CASSSSDTANVLTF. The sequenced DNA: TGTGCCAGCAGCTCATCGGATACGGCCAACGTCCTGACTTTC.